Here is one T cell receptor (beta chain) with its context. Trimming removed 8 bases from V and 0 bases from J, with 13 bases in between. The V gene's germline CDR1 is SEHNR and CDR2 FQNEAQ (reference sequence). This CDR3 contains 14 residues. The data derive from a study of T-cell memory formation after mild COVID-19. TCRdb recomputed calls from the 5' RACE reads with MiXCR, one row per CDR3 protein. The top ten clones hold less than 10% of a sample with 550,000 to 650,000 distinct CDR3 sequences, 17% of them seen once. The sample comprised PBMCs or a T cell subset sorted from them (not recorded which). The sequence derives from an adult woman who had mild COVID-19 (a few samples of this study predate the infection). Cell type and time point are not known. The gene calls are TRBV7-9 and TRBJ1-1; no definite D call. In nucleotides, the CDR3 is TGTGCCAGCGGCCCCGTAATCTTGAACACTGAAGCTTTCTTT. Translating gives CASGPVILNTEAFF.